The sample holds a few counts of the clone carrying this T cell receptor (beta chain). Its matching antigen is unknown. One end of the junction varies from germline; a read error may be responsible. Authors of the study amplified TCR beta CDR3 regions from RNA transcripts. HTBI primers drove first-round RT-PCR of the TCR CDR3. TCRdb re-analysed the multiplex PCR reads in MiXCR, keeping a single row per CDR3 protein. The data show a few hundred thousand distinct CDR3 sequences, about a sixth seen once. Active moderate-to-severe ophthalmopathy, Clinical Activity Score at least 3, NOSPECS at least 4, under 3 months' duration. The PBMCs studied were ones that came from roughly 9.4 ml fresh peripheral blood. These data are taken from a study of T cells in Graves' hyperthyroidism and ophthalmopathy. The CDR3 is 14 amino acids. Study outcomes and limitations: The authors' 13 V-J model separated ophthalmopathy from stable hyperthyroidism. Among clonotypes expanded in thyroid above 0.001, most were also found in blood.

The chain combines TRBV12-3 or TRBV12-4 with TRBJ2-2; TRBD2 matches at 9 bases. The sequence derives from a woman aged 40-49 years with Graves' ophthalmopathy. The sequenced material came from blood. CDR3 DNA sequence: TGTGCCAGCACCACTAGCGGGTCCCAAGGGGTGCTGTTTTTT. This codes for CASTTSGSQGVLFF.